Listed here are 31 T cell receptor beta chains from one sample, sequenced in a study of T cell changes during pregnancy in multiple sclerosis. Method: immunoSEQ multiplex PCR; TCRdb's copy keeps in-frame clones and lacks some. Of approximately 92,000 clones listed, under 95% are singletons. Sequencing was performed on peripheral blood, taken in the first trimester of pregnancy. The receptors here all came from a female donor with multiple sclerosis, enrolled in a pregnancy study.

The chain combines TRBV11-2 with TRBJ2-7, with 7 positions matching TRBD1. V dropped 3 bases and J dropped 2; count of bases not matched to a gene: 7. The length of the CDR3 is 15 residues. Looked up from germline, CDR1 is SGHAT and CDR2 is FQNNGV. The CDR3 nucleotides read TGTGCCAGCAGCTTCCCTTGGGACAGAACCTACGAGCAGTACTTC. Protein sequence: CASSFPWDRTYEQYF.

The V call is TRBV2, the J call TRBJ2-3; 9 nucleotides line up with TRBD2. Trimming removed 8 bases from V and 1 base from J; junction bases left unmatched: 1. The CDR3 extends over 13 amino acids. Germline assignment: CDR1 SNHLY and CDR2 FYNNEI. The CDR3 loop is CASRTSGTDTQYF. The CDR3 nucleotides read TGTGCCAGCCGGACTAGCGGCACAGATACGCAGTATTTT.

This chain connects TRBV5-1 to TRBJ2-1; possibly TRBD1 for D (5 bases). With 1 base removed from V and 5 bases from J, the gap between germline ends came to 10 bases. The germline V gene encodes CDR1 SGHRS and CDR2 YFSETQ. This CDR3 spans 14 amino acids. The CDR3 bases are TGCGCCAGCAGCTTGAAACAGGTTGACAATGAGCAGTTCTTC. The encoded protein is CASSLKQVDNEQFF.

CDR3 coding DNA: TGTGCTAGTGGACCTGACAGGATAGCCAAAAACATTCAGTACTTC. Its translation is CASGPDRIAKNIQYF. The gene calls are TRBV12-5 and TRBJ2-4; maybe TRBD1 (6 bases). Germline V gene sequence: CDR1 LGHNT, CDR2 FRNRAP. CDR3 size: 15 residues. V was shortened by 6 bases and J by 0 bases, with 12 bases between the two germline ends. The entire variable domain, with the rest obtained from reference TRBV12-5 and TRBJ2-4, is as follows: DARVTQTPRHKVTEMGQEVTMRCQPILGHNTVFWYRQTMMQGLELLAYFRNRAPLDDSGMPKDRFSAEMPDATLATLKIQPSEPRDSAVYFCASGPDRIAKNIQYFGAGTRLSVL.

J is TRBJ2-7 and V is TRBV9; TRBD2 matches at 8 bases. V was pared by 2 bases and J by 3 bases, with 7 bases of the junction left unmatched. This CDR3 has 15 amino acids. Germline V gene data show CDR1 as SGDLS and CDR2 as YYNGEE. CDR3 bases: TGTGCCAGCAGCGTGGGTAGCGGGACTGTCTACGAGCAGTACTTC. Amino acid sequence: CASSVGSGTVYEQYF.

This chain uses TRBV30 with TRBJ1-1; 8 bases are a match to TRBD1. CDR3 size: 15 residues. V lost 3 bases and J lost 3; bases outside the gene matches: 9. CDR1 is GTSNPN, CDR2 SVGIG, per germline (reference sequence). The CDR3 coding sequence is TGTGCCTGGAGGCAGACAGGGGAAAGGTACACTGAAGCTTTCTTT. Translation gives CAWRQTGERYTEAFF.

The CDR3 loop reads CASSPETVAEAFF. CDR3 DNA sequence: TGTGCCAGCTCACCAGAGACAGTAGCCGAAGCTTTCTTT. The V gene is TRBV18, the J gene TRBJ1-1; a weak D match, TRBD1 (5 bases). CDR1 and CDR2 (germline): KGHSH, LQKENI. V lost 2 bases to trimming and J lost 8 bases, with 12 bases between them. The CDR3 has 13 residues.

The genes are TRBV28 and TRBJ2-1; 7 nucleotides agree with TRBD2. The CDR3 is 15 amino acids. V lost 1 base, J lost 10 bases, and 10 bases stayed unmatched. In germline, CDR1 is MDHEN, CDR2 SYDVKM. DNA of the CDR3: TGTGCCAGCAGTTTATTACAACGGACTAGGGACGAGCAGTTCTTC. Translation gives CASSLLQRTRDEQFF.

The chain joins TRBV25-1 to TRBJ1-1; D is possibly TRBD1 (5 bases). The CDR3 has 16 amino acids. Trimming left V 4 bases short and J 1 base short, with 16 bases between. Per germline, CDR1 MGHDK and CDR2 SYGVNS. Written as DNA, the CDR3 is TGTGCCAGCAGTGCTTATCTGGGAGGGGCGAACACTGAAGCTTTCTTT. Its protein product is CASSAYLGGANTEAFF.

The gene calls are TRBV7-2 and TRBJ2-3; 15 positions match TRBD2. The germline V gene encodes CDR1 SGHTA and CDR2 FQGNSA. The CDR3 runs to 17 residues. The ends lost 5 bases at V and 6 bases at J; junction bases unmatched: 9. This chain's CDR3 is CASSLGLAGGRGDTQYF. The DNA for the CDR3 is TGTGCCAGCAGCCTAGGACTAGCGGGAGGGAGGGGGGATACGCAGTATTTT.

This chain links TRBV6-4 with TRBJ2-6; TRBD1 might be the D (5 bases). This CDR3 spans 16 amino acids. Per germline, CDR1 MRHNA and CDR2 SNTAGT. V was cut by 10 bases and J by 1 base, with 17 bases left in between. As DNA, the CDR3 is TGTGCCACCTCGAAAACAGGCGTGTCTGGGGCCAACGTCCTGACTTTC. Protein: CATSKTGVSGANVLTF.

The chain joins TRBV7-2 to TRBJ1-1; D is undetermined. Germline V gives CDR1 SGHTA, CDR2 FQGNSA. CDR3 length equals 16 residues. V was trimmed by 6 bases and J by 4 bases, leaving 21 bases between them. CDR3 amino acids: CASRPPVEGWGTEAFF. The CDR3 nucleotides are TGTGCCAGCAGACCCCCGGTAGAGGGCTGGGGCACTGAAGCTTTCTTT.

The chain uses TRBV6-5 and TRBJ1-3; D not certain. This CDR3 contains 16 residues. Trimming left V 0 bases short and J 0 bases short, with 9 bases between. Per the germline V gene, CDR1 is MNHEY and CDR2 is SVGAGI. The CDR3 loop reads CASSYSGLSSGNTIYF. Written as DNA, the CDR3 is TGTGCCAGCAGTTACTCCGGACTGAGCTCTGGAAACACCATATATTTT.

This chain uses TRBV19 with TRBJ1-5; D is unclear. From germline, CDR1 is LNHDA and CDR2 SQIVND (reference sequence). Trimming removed 8 bases from V and 4 bases from J, with 15 bases in between. The CDR3 extends over 14 amino acids. CDR3 bases: TGTGCCAGTCAACCCCTACCGGGAAATCAGCCCCAGCATTTT. Its translation: CASQPLPGNQPQHF.

The V gene is TRBV5-4, the J gene TRBJ2-7; a weak D match, TRBD2 (6 bases). This CDR3 has 14 amino acids. The V gene's germline CDR1 is SGHNT and CDR2 YYREEE (reference sequence). V was cut by 5 bases and J by 2 bases, with 14 bases left in between. CDR3 in amino acids: CASSLRETPYEQYF. As DNA, the CDR3 is TGTGCCAGCAGTTTACGGGAGACGCCCTACGAGCAGTACTTC. The full variable domain, in which reference TRBV5-4 and TRBJ2-7 provide the parts outside the CDR3, is ETGVTQSPTHLIKTRGQQVTLRCSSQSGHNTVSWYQQALGQGPQFIFQYYREEENGRGNFPPRFSGLQFPNYSSELNVNALELDDSALYLCASSLRETPYEQYFGPGTRLTVT.

The chain combines TRBV19 with TRBJ2-7; TRBD2 matches at 8 bases. After removal of 2 bases from V and 7 bases from J, the junction contained 16 bases not matched to a gene. Germline V gene lookup returns CDR1 LNHDA and CDR2 SQIVND (reference sequence). CDR3 length: 17 amino acids. The CDR3 DNA is TGTGCCAGTAGTATATCATCGGGAGGGCCGAGTATGGGGGAGCAGTACTTC. Its protein product is CASSISSGGPSMGEQYF.

The chain combines TRBV5-4 with TRBJ1-2; TRBD1 aligns across 9 bases. The CDR3 has 14 residues. Germline loops: CDR1 SGHNT, CDR2 YYREEE (reference sequence). Losses at the gene ends were 3 bases for V and 6 bases for J; bases not matched to a gene: 6. CDR3 nucleotides: TGTGCCAGCAGCTCGGGACAGGGATATGATGGCTACACCTTC. Translation gives CASSSGQGYDGYTF.

CDR3 sequence: CASSVASGFTDTQYF. CDR3 DNA: TGTGCCAGCAGCGTAGCGTCGGGATTCACAGATACGCAGTATTTT. The chain carries TRBV9 and TRBJ2-3; maybe TRBD2 (5 bases). The CDR3 has 15 residues. V lost 0 bases and J lost 2, with 10 bases in between. The germline V gene has CDR1 SGDLS and CDR2 YYNGEE. The entire variable domain, with the rest obtained from reference TRBV9 and TRBJ2-3, is as follows: DSGVTQTPKHLITATGQRVTLRCSPRSGDLSVYWYQQSLDQGLQFLIQYYNGEERAKGNILERFSAQQFPDLHSELNLSSLELGDSALYFCASSVASGFTDTQYFGPGTRLTVL.

This clone appeared a few times. V is TRBV21-1 and J is TRBJ2-3; TRBD2, the D gene given by the table, was not confirmed from the DNA. TRBV21-1 is recorded as a pseudogene. The CDR3 contains 12 residues. The CDR3 sequence is CSGQREPDTQYF. The DNA of the CDR3 is TGTTCGGGCCAGCGGGAGCCAGATACGCAGTATTTT.

This chain connects TRBV6-5 to TRBJ1-4; D may be TRBD1 (5 bases). Trimming cost V 0 bases and J 5 bases, with 13 bases left between them. Per the germline V gene, CDR1 is MNHEY and CDR2 is SVGAGI. CDR3 length equals 16 residues. The CDR3 loop is CASSYSVARVNEKLFF. The CDR3 DNA reads as TGTGCCAGCAGTTACTCGGTGGCCAGGGTCAATGAAAAACTGTTTTTT.

This rearrangement joins TRBV25-1 to TRBJ2-1; no definite D call. V was shortened by 5 bases and J by 4 bases, with 15 bases between the two germline ends. The CDR3 runs to 15 residues. The germline V gene encodes CDR1 MGHDK and CDR2 SYGVNS. The CDR3 sequence is CASSLGQLAYNEQFF. In DNA form, the CDR3 reads TGTGCCAGCAGTCTTGGGCAACTCGCGTACAATGAGCAGTTCTTC.

The gene calls are TRBV5-1 and TRBJ2-1, with D uncertain. The CDR3 loop spans 14 amino acids. Per the germline V gene, CDR1 is SGHRS and CDR2 is YFSETQ. Trimming removed 3 bases from V and 5 bases from J, with 12 bases in between. Written as DNA, the CDR3 is TGCGCCAGCAGCTATGAAGACTTTGACAATGAGCAGTTCTTC. Translating it yields CASSYEDFDNEQFF.

The rearrangement links TRBV15 to TRBJ1-1; D unresolved. CDR1 is LNHNV, CDR2 YYDKDF, per germline (reference sequence). The CDR3 contains 14 residues. V was trimmed by 0 bases and J by 4 bases, leaving 9 bases between them. CDR3 bases: TGTGCCACCAGCAGAGATCTAGGTAGCACTGAAGCTTTCTTT. It codes for CATSRDLGSTEAFF.

This chain joins TRBV5-8 and TRBJ2-7; a possible D gene is TRBD1 (5 bases). The CDR3 extends over 15 amino acids. V was clipped by 1 base and J by 0 bases, with 11 bases between them. CDR1 is SGHTS, CDR2 YDEGEE, per germline. Here the CDR3 DNA reads TGTGCCAGCAGCTTGAGGACACTGACCTCCTACGAGCAGTACTTC. Translation: CASSLRTLTSYEQYF.

The chain combines TRBV11-2 with TRBJ2-7; D is possibly TRBD1 (7 bases). This CDR3 region has 14 residues. Trimming removed 4 bases at V and 4 bases at J, with 14 bases between. Germline CDR1 reads SGHAT; CDR2 reads FQNNGV. In DNA, the CDR3 is TGTGCCAGCAGCTACAGCAGGGGGGATTACGAGCAGTACTTC. Translation: CASSYSRGDYEQYF.

The rearrangement uses TRBV5-1 and TRBJ1-5; 8 nucleotides align to TRBD1. Germline assignment: CDR1 SGHRS and CDR2 YFSETQ. V lost 4 bases and J lost 0; bases outside the gene matches: 9. CDR3 length: 17 residues. Here the CDR3 reads CASSAGTGLYSNQPQHF. CDR3 nucleotide sequence: TGCGCCAGCAGCGCCGGGACAGGCCTGTATAGCAATCAGCCCCAGCATTTT.

This clone occurred a few times. V usage is TRBV9 and J usage is TRBJ1-1; D might be TRBD1 (5 bases). This CDR3 is 15 amino acids long. V dropped 3 bases and J dropped 1 base, with 13 bases sitting between them. Per germline, CDR1 SGDLS and CDR2 YYNGEE. The CDR3 DNA sequence: TGTGCCAGCAGCGGGCGGGGGGTTCCGAACACTGAAGCTTTCTTT. Translating gives CASSGRGVPNTEAFF.

The chain is built from TRBV5-4 and TRBJ1-2; the D gene is possibly TRBD1 (5 bases). Per germline, CDR1 SGHNT and CDR2 YYREEE (reference sequence). The CDR3 covers 17 residues. The V end was cut by 0 bases, the J end by 8 bases, with 23 bases between. CDR3 in amino acids: CASSLETRPGLERGYTF. CDR3 nucleotide sequence: TGTGCCAGCAGCTTGGAAACACGACCGGGACTAGAGCGAGGCTACACCTTC.

The chain has TRBV7-9 and TRBJ1-5; no clear D gene. V gave up 5 bases and J gave up 5 bases, with 10 bases separating them. This CDR3 comprises 13 residues. Germline CDR1 and CDR2: SEHNR and FQNEAQ (reference sequence). This CDR3 is CASSRLADQPQHF. CDR3 in DNA: TGTGCCAGCAGCCGACTTGCGGATCAGCCCCAGCATTTT.

V and J are TRBV28 and TRBJ2-1; 9 nucleotides agree with TRBD2. Germline CDR1 reads MDHEN; CDR2 reads SYDVKM. J gave up 2 bases and V 1 base, and 6 bases lay outside the gene matches. This CDR3 spans 17 amino acids. The CDR3, as DNA: TGTGCCAGCAGTTTATTGGGAGCGGGAGGAACCTACAATGAGCAGTTCTTC. Translation: CASSLLGAGGTYNEQFF.

The chain combines TRBV21-1 with TRBJ2-1; the table's TRBD2 call for D was not verified on the DNA. TRBV21-1 corresponds to a pseudogene. The CDR3 covers 17 residues. CDR3 sequence reads: CASSKARRRNSYNEQFF. Here the CDR3 DNA reads TGTGCCAGCAGCAAAGCTCGGCGGAGGAACTCCTACAATGAGCAGTTCTTC.